This TCR beta chain emerged from a study of blood T cell repertoires in COVID-19. Study context: Acute-phase and convalescent COVID-19 samples originated in the United States, Italy and Spain. T cells, B-cell-depleted T cells, or PBMCs supplied cDNA or gDNA.

Original analysis: Nucleated cell counts were estimated from reference gene primer amplification. Data came from immunoSEQ multiplex PCR; TCRdb stores just in-frame clones and leaves some out. The V and J calls and clone size come from that table; D and trimming were worked out from the DNA. Of some 120,000 clones in the sample, about 80% were seen once. The CDR3 totals 13 residues. The V gene lost 7 bases and the J gene lost 0 bases, with 9 bases spanning the gap. In germline, CDR1 is ENHRY, CDR2 SYGVKD. Sequencing was done on a sample of peripheral blood. The sequence derives from a human donor in a cohort sampled during active COVID-19. The chain is built from TRBV10-3 and TRBJ1-1; D not resolved. CDR3 region: CAITGGVNTEAFF. CDR3 sequence (DNA): TGTGCCATCACTGGAGGAGTGAACACTGAAGCTTTCTTT.